This T cell receptor beta chain was recovered during a study of T cell changes during pregnancy in multiple sclerosis (dated 2019 in TCRdb). About the investigation overall: The study examined how the T cell repertoire changed over the course of pregnancy in women with multiple sclerosis.

Receptor amplification or capture employed the immunoSEQ multiplex PCR assay. TCRdb mirrors the immuneACCESS table, restricted to in-frame sequences. Some clones are absent from its copies; in checked studies, under half trace to an unresolved V gene, and the reason for the others is unknown. The sample table shows under 80,000 clones, and approximately 86% are seen once. The ten largest clones add up to 1.5% to 2% of the sample. From its cysteine to its phenylalanine, the CDR3 spans 15 amino acids. Solely the CDR3 DNA is kept, with 45 bases framed from the first base. V is reduced by 5 bases and J by 0 bases, leaving a spacing of 11 bases between them. CDR1 is given as LNHDA and CDR2 as SQIVND, both from the germline V gene (reference sequence). Comment on this clone: The antigen it recognizes is unknown. No much larger clone exists at a distance of one base, and base qualities are not known.

Here the sequenced sample was peripheral blood, taken in the first trimester of pregnancy. This clonotype originated in a female donor with multiple sclerosis, enrolled in a pregnancy study. The V and J genes are TRBV19 and TRBJ1-3; no D gene is confidently identified. The DNA sequence reads TGTGCCAGTAGTCGCACCCAGGACTCTGGAAACACCATATATTTT. Protein translation: CASSRTQDSGNTIYF.